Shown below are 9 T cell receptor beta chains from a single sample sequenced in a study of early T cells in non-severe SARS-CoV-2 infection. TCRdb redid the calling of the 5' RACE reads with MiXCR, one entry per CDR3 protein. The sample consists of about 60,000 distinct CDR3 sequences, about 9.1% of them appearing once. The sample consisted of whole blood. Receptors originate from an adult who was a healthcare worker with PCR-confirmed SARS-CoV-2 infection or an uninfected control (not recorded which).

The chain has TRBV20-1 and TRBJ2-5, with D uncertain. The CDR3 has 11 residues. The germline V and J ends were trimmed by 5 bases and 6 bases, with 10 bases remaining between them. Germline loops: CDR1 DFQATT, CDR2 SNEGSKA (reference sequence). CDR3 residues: CSALDQQTQYF. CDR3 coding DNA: TGCAGTGCTTTGGATCAACAGACCCAGTACTTC.

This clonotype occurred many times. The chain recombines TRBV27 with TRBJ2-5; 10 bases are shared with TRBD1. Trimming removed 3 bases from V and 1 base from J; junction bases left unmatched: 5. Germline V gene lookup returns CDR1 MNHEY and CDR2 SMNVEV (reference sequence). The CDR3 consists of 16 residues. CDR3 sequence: CASSLSDRGPQETQYF. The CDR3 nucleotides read TGTGCCAGCAGTTTGTCCGACAGGGGGCCCCAAGAGACCCAGTACTTC.

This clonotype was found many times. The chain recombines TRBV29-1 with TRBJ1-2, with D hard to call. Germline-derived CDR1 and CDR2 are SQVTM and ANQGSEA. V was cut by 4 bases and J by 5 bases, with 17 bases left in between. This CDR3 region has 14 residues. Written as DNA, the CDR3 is TGCAGCGTTGTCGGACGGATTGATAATTATGGCTACACCTTC. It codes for CSVVGRIDNYGYTF.

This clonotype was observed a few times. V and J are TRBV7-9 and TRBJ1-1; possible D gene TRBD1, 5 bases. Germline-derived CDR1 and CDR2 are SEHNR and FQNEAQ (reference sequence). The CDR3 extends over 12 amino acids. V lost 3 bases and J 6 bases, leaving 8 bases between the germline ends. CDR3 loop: CASSFQGSEAFF. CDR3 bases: TGTGCCAGCAGCTTTCAGGGCTCTGAAGCTTTCTTT. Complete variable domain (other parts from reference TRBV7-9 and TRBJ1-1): DTGVSQNPRHKITKRGQNVTFRCDPISEHNRLYWYRQTLGQGPEFLTYFQNEAQLEKSRLLSDRFSAERPKGSFSTLEIQRTEQGDSAMYLCASSFQGSEAFFGQGTRLTVV.

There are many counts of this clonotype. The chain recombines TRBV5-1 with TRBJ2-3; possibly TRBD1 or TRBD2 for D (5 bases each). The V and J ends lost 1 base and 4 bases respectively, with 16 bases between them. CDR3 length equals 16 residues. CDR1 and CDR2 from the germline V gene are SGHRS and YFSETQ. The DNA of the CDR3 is TGCGCCAGCAGCTTGAGAGGGGACCTCAGCGCAGATACGCAGTATTTT. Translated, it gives CASSLRGDLSADTQYF. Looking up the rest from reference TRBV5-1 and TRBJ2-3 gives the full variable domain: KAGVTQTPRYLIKTRGQQVTLSCSPISGHRSVSWYQQTPGQGLQFLFEYFSETQRNKGNFPGRFSGRQFSNSRSEMNVSTLELGDSALYLCASSLRGDLSADTQYFGPGTRLTVL.

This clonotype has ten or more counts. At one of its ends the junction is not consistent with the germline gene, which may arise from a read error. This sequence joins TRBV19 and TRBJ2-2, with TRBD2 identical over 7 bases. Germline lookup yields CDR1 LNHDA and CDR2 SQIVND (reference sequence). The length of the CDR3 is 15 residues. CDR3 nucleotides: TGTGCCAGTCGTCGACTAGCTAGGAACGCCGGGGAGCTGTTTTTT. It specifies CASRRLARNAGELFF.

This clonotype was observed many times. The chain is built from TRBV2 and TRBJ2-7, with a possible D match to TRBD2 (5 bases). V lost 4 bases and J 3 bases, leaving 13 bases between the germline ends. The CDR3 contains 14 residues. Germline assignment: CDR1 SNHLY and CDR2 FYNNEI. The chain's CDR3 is CASSVSGLGYEQYF. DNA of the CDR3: TGTGCCAGCAGTGTGAGCGGTTTGGGCTACGAGCAGTACTTC.

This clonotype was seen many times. CDR3 residues: CSVAPTASLGNTIYF. Here the CDR3 DNA reads TGCAGCGTTGCCCCCACAGCTTCCCTTGGAAACACCATATATTTT. V gene TRBV29-1 combines with J gene TRBJ1-3; D is unclear. This CDR3 has 15 amino acids. The germline gives CDR1 SQVTM, CDR2 ANQGSEA. Trimming took off 4 bases at V and 3 bases at J, with 16 bases between the two ends.

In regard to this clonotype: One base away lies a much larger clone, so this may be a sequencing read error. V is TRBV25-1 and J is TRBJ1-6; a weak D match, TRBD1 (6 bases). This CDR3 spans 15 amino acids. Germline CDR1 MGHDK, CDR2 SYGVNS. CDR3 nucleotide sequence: TGTGCCAGCAGTGAAAGGGCAGGGGATAATTCACCCATCCACTTT. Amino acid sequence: CASSERAGDNSPIHF.